The 6 T cell receptor beta chains presented below share a single source sample, sequenced in a study of T-cell reconstitution after alpha-beta-depleted transplantation in children. Library preparation (for TCRbeta) was performed with unique molecular identifiers. TCRdb reprocessed the PCR reads via MiXCR and lists one record per CDR3 protein. The sample holds under 70,000 distinct CDR3 sequences, about 11% seen once. The sample consisted of PBMCs, taken before TCRalphabeta/CD19-depleted stem cell transplant. The receptors originated from a boy under 18 with acute myeloid leukemia, due to receive a stem cell transplant.

This clonotype was counted many times. This chain uses TRBV5-1 with TRBJ1-5; weak D call: TRBD1 (5 bases). Looked up from germline, CDR1 is SGHRS and CDR2 is YFSETQ. The CDR3 is made up of 16 amino acids. With 2 bases removed from V and 2 bases from J, the gap between germline ends came to 14 bases. The CDR3 bases are TGCGCCAGCAGCTTAGGAGGTGGAGGGGGCAATCAGCCCCAGCATTTT. It encodes CASSLGGGGGNQPQHF.

This clonotype has at least ten counts. The rearrangement links TRBV7-9 to TRBJ2-1; 7 bases are shared with TRBD2. V trimming: 4 bases; J trimming: 0 bases; junction bases outside the gene matches: 3. Germline V gene lookup returns CDR1 SEHNR and CDR2 FQNEAQ (reference sequence). This CDR3 has 15 residues. The CDR3, as DNA: TGTGCCAGCAGCTATAGCGGGCGCTCCTACAATGAGCAGTTCTTC. Translated, it gives CASSYSGRSYNEQFF.

CDR3 bases: TGTGCCAGCAGGACCCTAGGGGCGGAGAGTGAAGCTTTCTTT. It specifies CASRTLGAESEAFF. This chain joins TRBV2 and TRBJ1-1, with D perhaps TRBD1 (5 bases). The CDR3 has 14 residues. The ends were cut back, 6 bases at V and 7 bases at J, with 18 bases in the middle. Germline V gene lookup returns CDR1 SNHLY and CDR2 FYNNEI.

This clonotype was found a few times. The chain joins TRBV3-1 to TRBJ2-5; 7 nucleotides match TRBD2. This CDR3 has 16 amino acids. With V trimmed by 0 bases and J by 1 base, 5 bases remained unmatched. Germline V gene lookup returns CDR1 LGHDT and CDR2 YNNKEL (reference sequence). Here the CDR3 reads CASSQDFGTTQETQYF. The CDR3 coding sequence is TGTGCCAGCAGCCAAGATTTCGGGACTACCCAAGAGACCCAGTACTTC.

This clonotype was seen ten or more times. The rearrangement uses TRBV6-5 and TRBJ2-1; TRBD2 agrees at 12 bases. The length of the CDR3 is 17 residues. Germline V gene lookup returns CDR1 MNHEY and CDR2 SVGAGI. Losses at the gene ends were 0 bases for V and 2 bases for J; bases not matched to a gene: 2. CDR3 bases: TGTGCCAGCAGTTACTCCCTAGCGGGAGGGACCTACAATGAGCAGTTCTTC. Its translation: CASSYSLAGGTYNEQFF.

This clonotype was counted at least ten times. The J gene is TRBJ1-2, the V gene TRBV3-1; 7 bases map to TRBD1. With V trimmed by 4 bases and J by 9 bases, 8 bases remained unmatched. Germline V gene sequence: CDR1 LGHDT, CDR2 YNNKEL (reference sequence). The CDR3 contains 13 residues. The CDR3 bases are TGTGCCAGCAGCCCGGTACAGGGGACGCGCTACACCTTC. Its protein product is CASSPVQGTRYTF.